Here is one T cell receptor (beta chain) with its context. Its antigen is as yet unknown. PCR involved 60 Vbeta and 13 Jbeta primers. The table came from immunoSEQ multiplex PCR; TCRdb's copy has only in-frame clones and leaves some out. This sample carries 95,000 to 100,000 clones, 60% to 75% of them seen once, and the ten largest clones take around 1.9%. This CDR3 spans 14 amino acids. Trimming removed 3 bases from V and 8 bases from J; junction bases left unmatched: 5. Germline V gives CDR1 SGDLS, CDR2 YYNGEE. The data were obtained in a study of cytomegalovirus exposure and HLA in healthy donors. Regarding the study as a whole: An analysis was carried out at a later point. It showed that HLA-associated TCR beta chains were more clonally expanded than equally common non-associated chains. A later analysis linked a missense DCLRE1C variant to TCR beta V- and J-gene trimming.

The source of this sequence is a middle-aged woman in good health and CMV-seronegative. The specimen sequenced was PBMCs. V usage is TRBV9 and J usage is TRBJ1-2, with 12 bases identical to TRBD1. In DNA, the CDR3 is TGTGCCAGCAGCGGCATGGGACAGGGGGCCGGCTACACCTTC. Its protein is CASSGMGQGAGYTF.